The rows below give T cell receptor beta chains drawn from one sample of a study of blood T cell repertoires in COVID-19. The method was immunoSEQ multiplex PCR; TCRdb's version includes in-frame clones alone and lacks a portion of them. Of some 430,000 clones in the sample, less than 95% were seen once. Sequencing was done on a sample of PBMCs or T cells enriched from blood (not recorded which). These receptors were collected from a man between 18 and 29 years old who had recovered from COVID-19. CDR3s include the opening cysteine and the closing phenylalanine or tryptophan. The order of the fields is CDR3 protein, CDR3 DNA, clone size, J gene, V gene, D gene. The D gene is left open where the match is weak. Clone size is not always given. Where it is, it says once, few, many or a class for expanded clones.

CDR3aa: CASSLLQGGKETQYF; CDR3nt: TGTGCCAGCAGCCTTTTACAGGGAGGGAAAGAGACCCAGTACTTC; abundance: NA; j_gene: TRBJ2-5; v_gene: TRBV3-1/TRBV3-2; d_gene: NA
CDR3aa: CATKGDRGWNTEAFF; CDR3nt: TGTGCCACCAAAGGGGACAGGGGTTGGAACACTGAAGCTTTCTTT; abundance: NA; j_gene: TRBJ1-1; v_gene: TRBV28; d_gene: TRBD1
CDR3aa: CASSSIFRDRGTEAFF; CDR3nt: TGTGCCAGCAGCTCGATATTTCGGGACAGAGGAACTGAAGCTTTCTTT; abundance: NA; j_gene: TRBJ1-1; v_gene: TRBV5-6; d_gene: TRBD1
CDR3aa: CASSPSIRADTQYF; CDR3nt: TGTGCCAGCTCACCGTCGATCCGGGCAGATACGCAGTATTTT; abundance: NA; j_gene: TRBJ2-3; v_gene: TRBV18; d_gene: NA
CDR3aa: CASSPRVTGGYEQYF; CDR3nt: TGTGCCAGCTCACCACGGGTTACAGGGGGTTACGAGCAGTACTTC; abundance: once; j_gene: TRBJ2-7; v_gene: TRBV18; d_gene: TRBD1
CDR3aa: CASSLKPTAEQYF; CDR3nt: TGTGCCAGCAGCTTAAAACCGACAGCAGAGCAGTACTTC; abundance: NA; j_gene: TRBJ2-7; v_gene: TRBV7-3; d_gene: NA
CDR3aa: CASARGKLAGGSDDNEQFF; CDR3nt: TGTGCCAGCGCCAGGGGGAAGCTAGCGGGAGGCTCAGACGATAATGAGCAGTTCTTC; abundance: NA; j_gene: TRBJ2-1; v_gene: TRBV27; d_gene: TRBD2
CDR3aa: CASTSGLGSYEQYF; CDR3nt: TGTGCCAGCACCTCTGGACTGGGATCCTACGAGCAGTACTTC; abundance: NA; j_gene: TRBJ2-7; v_gene: TRBV2; d_gene: NA
CDR3aa: CASTDRGRSYNSPLHF; CDR3nt: TGTGCCAGCACCGACAGGGGACGTTCCTATAATTCACCCCTCCACTTT; abundance: NA; j_gene: TRBJ1-6; v_gene: TRBV2; d_gene: TRBD1
CDR3aa: CASGLEGGISPLHF; CDR3nt: TGTGCTAGTGGTTTGGAGGGGGGGATTTCACCCCTCCACTTT; abundance: NA; j_gene: TRBJ1-6; v_gene: TRBV12-5; d_gene: NA
CDR3aa: CASNLGRGLAQHF; CDR3nt: TGTGCCAGCAACCTGGGAAGGGGCCTGGCCCAGCATTTT; abundance: NA; j_gene: TRBJ1-5; v_gene: TRBV12-3/TRBV12-4; d_gene: NA
CDR3aa: CATLTPGQSTDTQYF; CDR3nt: TGCGCCACCCTTACTCCGGGACAGTCGACAGATACGCAGTATTTT; abundance: NA; j_gene: TRBJ2-3; v_gene: TRBV23-1; d_gene: TRBD1
CDR3aa: CAWRWLRGLENTEAFF; CDR3nt: TGTGCCTGGAGGTGGCTACGGGGATTAGAGAACACTGAAGCTTTCTTT; abundance: NA; j_gene: TRBJ1-1; v_gene: TRBV30; d_gene: NA
CDR3aa: CASSISGSSYEQYF; CDR3nt: TGCGCCAGCAGTATTTCAGGGTCTTCCTACGAGCAGTACTTC; abundance: NA; j_gene: TRBJ2-7; v_gene: TRBV5-1; d_gene: NA
CDR3aa: CASTPQGIGGAGGYTF; CDR3nt: TGTGCCAGCACCCCCCAGGGAATAGGGGGCGCGGGTGGCTACACCTTC; abundance: NA; j_gene: TRBJ1-2; v_gene: TRBV27; d_gene: TRBD1
CDR3aa: CASSEAWTVGGYTF; CDR3nt: TGTGCCAGCAGTGAAGCATGGACAGTCGGTGGCTACACCTTC; abundance: NA; j_gene: TRBJ1-2; v_gene: TRBV2; d_gene: NA
CDR3aa: CASSETGNGVQPQHF; CDR3nt: TGTGCCAGCAGTGAGACAGGGAATGGTGTTCAGCCCCAGCATTTT; abundance: NA; j_gene: TRBJ1-5; v_gene: TRBV6-1; d_gene: TRBD1
CDR3aa: CASSEDTGETQYF; CDR3nt: TGTGCCAGCAGTGAGGACACTGGCGAGACCCAGTACTTC; abundance: NA; j_gene: TRBJ2-5; v_gene: TRBV2; d_gene: NA
CDR3aa: CASSIAGGGRRYFKNIQYF; CDR3nt: TGTGCCAGTAGTATTGCGGGCGGGGGCAGGAGGTATTTTAAAAACATTCAGTACTTC; abundance: once; j_gene: TRBJ2-4; v_gene: TRBV19; d_gene: NA
CDR3aa: CASSDTGGDREKLFF; CDR3nt: TGTGCCAGCAGTGATACAGGGGGCGATAGGGAAAAACTGTTTTTT; abundance: NA; j_gene: TRBJ1-4; v_gene: TRBV25-1; d_gene: TRBD1
CDR3aa: CASGSGGNTGELFF; CDR3nt: TGTGCTAGCGGGAGCGGGGGAAACACCGGGGAGCTGTTTTTT; abundance: NA; j_gene: TRBJ2-2; v_gene: TRBV12-5; d_gene: TRBD2
CDR3aa: CASRSTQGNYAEAFF; CDR3nt: TGTGCCAGCAGATCTACACAGGGGAATTACGCTGAAGCTTTCTTT; abundance: NA; j_gene: TRBJ1-1; v_gene: TRBV11-2; d_gene: TRBD1
CDR3aa: CASSTGTGLSYEQYF; CDR3nt: TGTGCCAGCAGCACCGGGACAGGGCTTTCCTACGAGCAGTACTTC; abundance: NA; j_gene: TRBJ2-7; v_gene: TRBV11-2; d_gene: TRBD1
CDR3aa: CASSPASDHNEQFF; CDR3nt: TGTGCCAGCTCTCCAGCTAGCGACCACAATGAGCAGTTCTTC; abundance: NA; j_gene: TRBJ2-1; v_gene: TRBV18; d_gene: NA
CDR3aa: CASSILPGPGLGGTQYF; CDR3nt: TGTGCCAGTAGTATCCTACCGGGACCCGGACTAGGAGGGACCCAGTACTTC; abundance: NA; j_gene: TRBJ2-5; v_gene: TRBV19; d_gene: TRBD2
CDR3aa: CASSGEALYEQYF; CDR3nt: TGTGCCAGCAGTGGAGAGGCCCTCTACGAGCAGTACTTC; abundance: NA; j_gene: TRBJ2-7; v_gene: TRBV2; d_gene: NA
CDR3aa: CASSLGRGRGYTF; CDR3nt: TGTGCCAGCAGCTTAGGCAGGGGCCGCGGCTACACCTTC; abundance: NA; j_gene: TRBJ1-2; v_gene: TRBV7-6; d_gene: NA
CDR3aa: CASSLGSARAPSGNTIYF; CDR3nt: TGTGCCAGCAGCTTAGGTTCGGCCAGGGCTCCTTCTGGAAACACCATATATTTT; abundance: NA; j_gene: TRBJ1-3; v_gene: TRBV7-9; d_gene: NA
CDR3aa: CASTADAGQGIGLFF; CDR3nt: TGTGCCAGCACCGCGGACGCGGGACAGGGGATTGGACTGTTTTTT; abundance: NA; j_gene: TRBJ1-4; v_gene: TRBV2; d_gene: TRBD1
CDR3aa: CASSVMLGQNYQPQHF; CDR3nt: TGTGCCAGCAGTGTAATGTTAGGACAAAATTATCAGCCCCAGCATTTT; abundance: NA; j_gene: TRBJ1-5; v_gene: TRBV6-1; d_gene: NA
CDR3aa: CASSQGGRTHEQFF; CDR3nt: TGTGCCAGCAGCCAAGGAGGGAGGACCCATGAGCAGTTCTTC; abundance: NA; j_gene: TRBJ2-1; v_gene: TRBV3-1/TRBV3-2; d_gene: NA
CDR3aa: CASSRGGFQPQHF; CDR3nt: TGTGCCAGCAGTAGAGGGGGATTCCAGCCCCAGCATTTT; abundance: NA; j_gene: TRBJ1-5; v_gene: TRBV27; d_gene: NA
CDR3aa: CASGDLLAGGTDTQYF; CDR3nt: TGTGCCAGCGGAGATCTACTAGCGGGGGGCACAGATACGCAGTATTTT; abundance: NA; j_gene: TRBJ2-3; v_gene: TRBV28; d_gene: TRBD2